This is a list of T cell receptor beta chains from one sample in a study of technical replicates of blood from several donors. TCRdb keeps only in-frame clones here, not all; method: immunoSEQ multiplex PCR. The sample gives about 80,000 clones, 90% to 95% of which show up once; about 0.4% is in the top ten. The sample consisted of T cells isolated from PBMCs. The origin of the receptors is a human donor in good health. The CDR3 runs from the conserved cysteine through the conserved F or W. D genes are given only for firm matches. Size tells how often a clone was seen (once, few, many) or the class of an expanded clone, and some rows leave it out.

V: TRBV25-1
D: TRBD2
size: NA
J: TRBJ2-7
CDR3: CASSGLAGEIYEQYF
DNA: TGTGCCAGCAGTGGACTAGCGGGAGAGATCTACGAGCAGTACTTC

V: TRBV7-8
D: NA
size: NA
J: TRBJ1-4
CDR3: CASSLRVGQTNEKLFF
DNA: TGTGCCAGCAGCTTAAGGGTTGGACAGACTAATGAAAAACTGTTTTTT

V: TRBV2
D: TRBD2
size: NA
J: TRBJ2-1
CDR3: CASSDDRTSGSTDEQFF
DNA: TGTGCCAGCAGTGATGACAGGACTAGCGGGAGTACCGATGAGCAGTTCTTC

V: TRBV7-9
D: NA
size: NA
J: TRBJ2-1
CDR3: CASSLVVETVHNEQFF
DNA: TGTGCCAGCAGCTTAGTCGTTGAGACAGTCCACAATGAGCAGTTCTTC

V: TRBV5-1
D: TRBD2
size: NA
J: TRBJ2-6
CDR3: CATREGKSSGANVLTF
DNA: TGCGCCACCAGGGAGGGTAAAAGCTCTGGGGCCAACGTCCTGACTTTC

V: TRBV27
D: TRBD1
size: NA
J: TRBJ1-5
CDR3: CASSPDRGPLDQPQHF
DNA: TGTGCCAGCAGTCCGGACAGGGGGCCTTTAGATCAGCCCCAGCATTTT

V: TRBV2
D: NA
size: NA
J: TRBJ2-7
CDR3: CASSQDTSYEQYF
DNA: TGTGCCAGCAGTCAAGACACCTCCTACGAGCAGTACTTC

V: TRBV5-1
D: TRBD1
size: once
J: TRBJ1-5
CDR3: CASSLTGDSNQPQHF
DNA: TGCGCCAGCAGCTTGACAGGGGATAGCAATCAGCCCCAGCATTTT

V: TRBV7-9
D: TRBD1
size: few
J: TRBJ1-1
CDR3: CASRRTGPTEAFF
DNA: TGTGCCAGCAGGCGGACAGGGCCCACTGAAGCTTTCTTT

V: TRBV19
D: NA
size: NA
J: TRBJ1-1
CDR3: CASTPSGKTEAFF
DNA: TGTGCCAGTACTCCCTCAGGGAAGACTGAAGCTTTCTTT